This T cell receptor beta chain stems from a study of blood T cells in healthy people across ages. Primed by a sample-barcoded 5' primer and a J-beta primer mix, a second PCR proceeded for roughly 7 to 12 cycles. In TCRdb, the 5' RACE reads were re-called with MiXCR into one record per CDR3 protein. The sample consists of hundreds of thousands of distinct CDR3 sequences, 44% of them appearing once. Trimming left V 0 bases short and J 4 bases short, with 21 bases between. The CDR3 is 18 amino acids. CDR1 is LGHNA and CDR2 is YSLEER in the germline V gene. This clonotype has just one count. The specimen sequenced was blood. J is TRBJ2-5 and V is TRBV4-3, with D maybe TRBD2 (6 bases). This TCR came from a man between 60 and 70 years old in good health. In DNA, the CDR3 is TGCGCCAGCAGCCAAGAGCGAGGCGGGATTTTGACCCCAGAGACCCAGTACTTC. Translated, it gives CASSQERGGILTPETQYF.